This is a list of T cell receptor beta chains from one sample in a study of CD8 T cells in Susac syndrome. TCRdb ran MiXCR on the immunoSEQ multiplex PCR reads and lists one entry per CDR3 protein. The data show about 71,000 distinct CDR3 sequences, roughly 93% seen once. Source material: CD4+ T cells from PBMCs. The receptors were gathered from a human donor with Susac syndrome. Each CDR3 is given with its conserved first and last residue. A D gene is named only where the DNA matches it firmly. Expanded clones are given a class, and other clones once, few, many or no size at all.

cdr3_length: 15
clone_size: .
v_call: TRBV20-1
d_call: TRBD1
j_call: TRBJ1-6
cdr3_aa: CSAGKRTGANSPLHF
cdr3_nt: TGCAGTGCGGGGAAGCGGACAGGGGCGAATTCACCCCTCCACTTT

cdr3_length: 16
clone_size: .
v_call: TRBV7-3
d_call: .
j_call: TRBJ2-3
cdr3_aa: CASSLVWSGEVDTQYF
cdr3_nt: TGTGCCAGCAGCCTCGTCTGGTCAGGGGAGGTGGATACGCAGTATTTT

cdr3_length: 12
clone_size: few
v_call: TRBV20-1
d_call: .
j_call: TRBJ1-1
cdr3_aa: CSARFTATEAFF
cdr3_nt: TGCAGTGCTAGGTTCACCGCCACTGAAGCTTTCTTT

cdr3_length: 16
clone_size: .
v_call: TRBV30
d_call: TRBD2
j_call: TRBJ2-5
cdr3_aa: CAWSVSLAGGQETQYF
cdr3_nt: TGTGCCTGGAGTGTGTCACTAGCGGGGGGGCAAGAGACCCAGTACTTC

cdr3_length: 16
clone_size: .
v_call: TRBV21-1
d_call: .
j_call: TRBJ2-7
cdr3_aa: CASSKRSRGPSYEQYF
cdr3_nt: TGTGCCAGCAGCAAAAGGTCTAGGGGACCCTCCTACGAGCAGTACTTC

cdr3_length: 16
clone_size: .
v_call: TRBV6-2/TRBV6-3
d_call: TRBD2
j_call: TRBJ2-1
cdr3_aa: CASLTSTSGVFNEQFF
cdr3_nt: TGTGCCAGCCTGACCTCGACTAGCGGGGTATTTAATGAGCAGTTCTTC

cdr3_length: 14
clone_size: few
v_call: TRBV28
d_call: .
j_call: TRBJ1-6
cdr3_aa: CASIKGGSNSPLHF
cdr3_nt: TGTGCCAGCATTAAAGGAGGGTCCAATTCACCTCTCCACTTT

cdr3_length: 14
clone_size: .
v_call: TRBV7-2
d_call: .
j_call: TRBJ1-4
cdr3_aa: CASSLGGHSEKLFF
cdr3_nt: TGTGCCAGCAGCCTGGGGGGCCATTCGGAAAAACTGTTTTTT

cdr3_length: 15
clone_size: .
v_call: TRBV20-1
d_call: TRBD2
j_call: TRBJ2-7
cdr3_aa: CSAFDAGGRSYEQYF
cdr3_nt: TGCAGTGCTTTCGACGCGGGGGGTCGCTCCTACGAGCAGTACTTC

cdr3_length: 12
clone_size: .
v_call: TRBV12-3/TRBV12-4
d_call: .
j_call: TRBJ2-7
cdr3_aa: CASSLVYYEQYF
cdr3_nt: TGTGCCAGCAGTTTAGTATACTACGAGCAGTACTTC

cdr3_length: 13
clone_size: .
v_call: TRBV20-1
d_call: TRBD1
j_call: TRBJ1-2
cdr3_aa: CSVTDRDENGYTF
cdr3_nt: TGCAGTGTGACCGACAGGGATGAGAATGGCTACACCTTC

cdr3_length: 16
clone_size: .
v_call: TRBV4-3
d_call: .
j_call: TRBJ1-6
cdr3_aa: CASSQTPGAGNSPLHF
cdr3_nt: TGCGCCAGCAGCCAGACCCCGGGGGCAGGGAATTCACCCCTCCACTTT

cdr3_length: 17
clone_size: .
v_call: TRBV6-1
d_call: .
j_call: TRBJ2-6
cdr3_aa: CASTRQIARSGANVLTF
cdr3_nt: TGTGCCAGCACCCGTCAAATAGCTCGCTCTGGGGCCAACGTCCTGACTTTC

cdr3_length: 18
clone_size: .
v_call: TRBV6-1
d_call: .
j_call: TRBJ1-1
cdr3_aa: CASSEALLQGRKNTEAFF
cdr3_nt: TGTGCCAGCAGTGAAGCGCTCCTCCAGGGACGGAAGAACACTGAAGCTTTCTTT

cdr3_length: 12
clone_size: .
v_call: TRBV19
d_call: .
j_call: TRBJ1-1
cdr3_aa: CASRDSYTEAFF
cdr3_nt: TGTGCCAGTAGGGACAGCTACACTGAAGCTTTCTTT

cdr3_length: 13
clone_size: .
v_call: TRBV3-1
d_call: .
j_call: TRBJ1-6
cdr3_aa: CASSQDGDSPLHF
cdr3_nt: TGTGCCAGCAGCCAAGACGGGGATTCACCCCTCCACTTT

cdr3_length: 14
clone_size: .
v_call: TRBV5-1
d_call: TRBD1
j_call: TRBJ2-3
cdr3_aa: CASSGGQGPDTQYF
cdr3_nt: TGCGCCAGCAGCGGTGGACAGGGCCCAGATACGCAGTATTTT

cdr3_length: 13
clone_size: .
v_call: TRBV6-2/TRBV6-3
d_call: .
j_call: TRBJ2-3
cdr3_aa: CAITGRSTDTQYF
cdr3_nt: TGTGCCATCACGGGACGCTCCACAGATACGCAGTATTTT

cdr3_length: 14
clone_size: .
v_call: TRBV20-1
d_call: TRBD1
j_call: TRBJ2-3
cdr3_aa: CSANPGQGGDTQYF
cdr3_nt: TGCAGTGCTAATCCGGGACAGGGGGGAGATACGCAGTATTTT

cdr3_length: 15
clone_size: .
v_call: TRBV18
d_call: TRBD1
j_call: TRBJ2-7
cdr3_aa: CASSTPGQGVYEQYF
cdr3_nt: TGTGCCAGCTCAACACCGGGACAGGGGGTCTACGAGCAGTACTTC

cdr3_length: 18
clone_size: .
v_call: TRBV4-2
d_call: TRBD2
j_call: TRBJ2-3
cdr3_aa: CASSQDGLAGGRVDTQYF
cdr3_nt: TGTGCCAGCAGCCAAGATGGGCTAGCGGGGGGGCGGGTAGATACGCAGTATTTT

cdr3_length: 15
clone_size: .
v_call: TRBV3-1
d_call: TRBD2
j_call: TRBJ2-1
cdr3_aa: CASSQESGAYNEQFF
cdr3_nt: TGTGCCAGCAGCCAAGAAAGCGGGGCTTACAATGAGCAGTTCTTC

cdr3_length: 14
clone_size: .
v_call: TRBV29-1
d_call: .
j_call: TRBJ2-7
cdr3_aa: CSVASDIVNYEQYF
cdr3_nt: TGCAGCGTTGCCTCCGACATAGTGAACTACGAGCAGTACTTC

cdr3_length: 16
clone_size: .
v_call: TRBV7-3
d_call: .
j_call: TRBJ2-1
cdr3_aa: CASSLTFRGGDNEQFF
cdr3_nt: TGTGCCAGCAGCTTAACCTTCAGGGGAGGCGACAATGAGCAGTTCTTC

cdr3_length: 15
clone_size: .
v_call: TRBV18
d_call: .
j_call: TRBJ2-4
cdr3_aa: CASSPRGVAKNIQYF
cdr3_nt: TGTGCCAGCTCACCTCGCGGGGTGGCCAAAAACATTCAGTACTTC

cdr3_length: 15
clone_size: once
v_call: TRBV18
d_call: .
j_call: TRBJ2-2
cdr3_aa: CASSPNGGSTGELFF
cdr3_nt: TGTGCCAGCTCACCCAATGGCGGAAGCACCGGGGAGCTGTTTTTT

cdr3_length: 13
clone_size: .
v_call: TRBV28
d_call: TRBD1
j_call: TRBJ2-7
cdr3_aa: CASGTGGPYEQYF
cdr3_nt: TGTGCCAGTGGGACAGGGGGCCCCTACGAGCAGTACTTC

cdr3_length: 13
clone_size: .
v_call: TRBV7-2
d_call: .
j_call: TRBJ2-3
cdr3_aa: CASSFGDGDTQYF
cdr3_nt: TGTGCCAGCAGTTTCGGGGACGGGGATACGCAGTATTTT

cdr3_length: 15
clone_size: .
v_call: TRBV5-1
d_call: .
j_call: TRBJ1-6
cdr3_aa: CASSSEQALRSPFHF
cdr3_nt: TGCGCCAGCAGCTCTGAACAGGCCCTTAGGTCACCCTTCCACTTT

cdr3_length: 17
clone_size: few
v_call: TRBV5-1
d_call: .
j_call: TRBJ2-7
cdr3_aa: CASSYLSGSAQYYEQYF
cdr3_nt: TGCGCCAGCAGCTACCTCAGTGGGTCAGCCCAATACTACGAGCAGTACTTC

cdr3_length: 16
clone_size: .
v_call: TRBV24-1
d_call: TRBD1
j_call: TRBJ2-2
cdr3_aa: CATSDPGQGDTGELFF
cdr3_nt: TGTGCCACCAGTGATCCGGGACAGGGGGACACCGGGGAGCTGTTTTTT

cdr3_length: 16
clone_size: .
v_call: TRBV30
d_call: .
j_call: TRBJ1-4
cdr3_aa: CAWSNQHGFTNEKLFF
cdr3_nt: TGTGCCTGGTCCAACCAACACGGATTCACTAATGAAAAACTGTTTTTT

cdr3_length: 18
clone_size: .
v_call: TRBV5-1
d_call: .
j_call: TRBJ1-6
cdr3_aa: CASSLYTGRDLPGSPLHF
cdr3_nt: TGCGCCAGCAGCTTGTATACGGGAAGGGATCTACCTGGCTCACCCCTCCACTTT

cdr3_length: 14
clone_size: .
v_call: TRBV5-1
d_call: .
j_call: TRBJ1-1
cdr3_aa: CASSDPGAGTEAFF
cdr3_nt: TGCGCCAGCAGCGATCCCGGGGCAGGCACTGAAGCTTTCTTT

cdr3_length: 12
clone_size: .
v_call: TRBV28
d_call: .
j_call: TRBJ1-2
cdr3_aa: CASNRASLIYTF
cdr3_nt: TGTGCCAGCAACCGGGCCTCCTTAATCTACACCTTC

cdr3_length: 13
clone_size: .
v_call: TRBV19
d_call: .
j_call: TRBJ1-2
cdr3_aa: CASSISGNYGYTF
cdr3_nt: TGTGCCAGTAGTATATCAGGGAACTATGGCTACACCTTC

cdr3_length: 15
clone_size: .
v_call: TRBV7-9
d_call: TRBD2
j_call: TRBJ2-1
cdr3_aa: CASSLGSGGSYEQFF
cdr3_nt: TGTGCCAGCAGCTTAGGTAGCGGGGGGTCATATGAGCAGTTCTTC

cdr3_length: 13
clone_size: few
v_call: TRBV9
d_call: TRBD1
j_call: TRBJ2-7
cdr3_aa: CASSGQGAYEQYF
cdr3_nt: TGTGCCAGCAGCGGTCAGGGGGCCTACGAGCAGTACTTC

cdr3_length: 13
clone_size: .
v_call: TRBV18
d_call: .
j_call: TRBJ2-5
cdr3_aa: CASSPGPGETQYF
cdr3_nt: TGTGCCAGCTCCCCGGGACCGGGAGAGACCCAGTACTTC

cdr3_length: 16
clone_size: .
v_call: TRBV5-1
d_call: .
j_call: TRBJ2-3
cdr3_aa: CASSPPGTLSTDTQYF
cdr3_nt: TGCGCCAGCAGCCCCCCCGGGACCCTAAGCACAGATACGCAGTATTTT

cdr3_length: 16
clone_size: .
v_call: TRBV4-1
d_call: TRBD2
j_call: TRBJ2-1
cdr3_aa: CASSRAPGGAGNEQFF
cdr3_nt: TGCGCCAGCAGCCGAGCACCCGGTGGAGCGGGGAATGAGCAGTTCTTC

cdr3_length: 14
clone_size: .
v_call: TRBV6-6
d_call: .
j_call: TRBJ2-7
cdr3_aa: CASGRRTAAYEQYF
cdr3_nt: TGTGCCAGCGGGCGCCGGACGGCCGCCTACGAGCAGTACTTC

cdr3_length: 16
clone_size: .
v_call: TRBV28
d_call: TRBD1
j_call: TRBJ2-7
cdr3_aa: CASRPHSRQGRGEQYF
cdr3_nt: TGTGCCAGCAGACCTCACTCGAGACAGGGGCGGGGCGAGCAGTACTTC

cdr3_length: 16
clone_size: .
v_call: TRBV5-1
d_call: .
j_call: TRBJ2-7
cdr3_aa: CASSLALLQDRYEQYF
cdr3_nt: TGCGCCAGCAGCTTGGCCCTTCTTCAGGATCGATACGAGCAGTACTTC

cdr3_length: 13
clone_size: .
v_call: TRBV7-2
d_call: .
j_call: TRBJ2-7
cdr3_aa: CASSHTGGYEQYF
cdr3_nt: TGTGCCAGCAGCCATACCGGAGGCTACGAGCAGTACTTC